This T cell receptor beta chain was found in a study of T cell changes during pregnancy in multiple sclerosis. Germline V gene data show CDR1 as LNHDA and CDR2 as SQIVND (reference sequence). This CDR3 has 18 residues. V gave up 3 bases and J gave up 8 bases; unmatched junction bases: 21. Only in-frame clones appear in the TCRdb table, and some are missing; sequencing was by immunoSEQ multiplex PCR. The table lists just under 65,000 clones, less than 95% of them singletons, with roughly 2.1% in the top ten. This clone was counted between two and nine times. This sequence was found in a female donor in good health, enrolled as a control in a pregnancy study. The material sequenced was peripheral blood, taken in the second trimester of pregnancy. V gene TRBV19 combines with J gene TRBJ1-2; TRBD1 matches at 7 bases. The CDR3 here is CASSIRRSRDSFPRGYTF. CDR3 bases: TGTGCCAGTAGTATCAGGAGAAGCCGGGACAGCTTCCCTAGGGGCTACACCTTC.